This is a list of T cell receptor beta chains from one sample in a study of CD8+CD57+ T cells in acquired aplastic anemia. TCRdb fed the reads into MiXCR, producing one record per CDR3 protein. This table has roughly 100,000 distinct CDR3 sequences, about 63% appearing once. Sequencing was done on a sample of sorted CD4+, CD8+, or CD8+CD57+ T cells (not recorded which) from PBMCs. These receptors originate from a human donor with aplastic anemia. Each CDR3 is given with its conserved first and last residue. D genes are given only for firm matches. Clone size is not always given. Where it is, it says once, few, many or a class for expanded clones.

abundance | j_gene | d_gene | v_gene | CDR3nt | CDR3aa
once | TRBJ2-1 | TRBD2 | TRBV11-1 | TGTGCCAGCAACTCCGGACTAGCGAGCAATGAGCAGTTCTTC | CASNSGLASNEQFF
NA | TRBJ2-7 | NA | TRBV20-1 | TGCAGTGGCGGGAACGGGCCCAGCGGGGAGCAGTACTTC | CSGGNGPSGEQYF
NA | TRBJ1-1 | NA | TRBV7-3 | TGTGCCAGCAGCTTACACAAGAACACTGAAGCTTTCTTT | CASSLHKNTEAFF
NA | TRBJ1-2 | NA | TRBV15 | TGTGCCACCAAGGGAGGGAACTATGGCTACACCTTC | CATKGGNYGYTF
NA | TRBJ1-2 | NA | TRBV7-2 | TGTGCCAGCAGCTTACGGGCAGGGGCAAACTATGGCTACACCTTC | CASSLRAGANYGYTF
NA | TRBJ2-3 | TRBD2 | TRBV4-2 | TGTGCCAGCAGCGATGGACTAGCGGGAGTCACAGATACGCAGTATTTT | CASSDGLAGVTDTQYF
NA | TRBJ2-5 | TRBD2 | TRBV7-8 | TGTGCCACTGCGGGGGGGCAAGAGACCCAGTACTTC | CATAGGQETQYF
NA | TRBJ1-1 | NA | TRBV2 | TGTGCCAGCACCCAGGGCCAAAACACTGAAGCTTTCTTT | CASTQGQNTEAFF
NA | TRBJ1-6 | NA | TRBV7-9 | TGTGCCAGCAGCGTAGCCGGTTCACCCCTCCACTTT | CASSVAGSPLHF
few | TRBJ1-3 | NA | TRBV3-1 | TGTGCCAGCAGCCCGACCAGGGGTTTCTCTGGAAACACCATATATTTT | CASSPTRGFSGNTIYF
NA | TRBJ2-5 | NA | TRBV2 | TGTGCCAGCCTTTTGGAGACCCAGTACTTC | CASLLETQYF
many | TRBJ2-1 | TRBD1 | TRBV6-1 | TGTGCCAGCAGGTCATACTCCGGGACAGGGGTCTACAATGAGCAGTTCTTC | CASRSYSGTGVYNEQFF
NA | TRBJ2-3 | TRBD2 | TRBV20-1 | TGCAGTGCTAGGGGGACTAGCGGGGGGACCAGTGGAGATACGCAGTATTTT | CSARGTSGGTSGDTQYF
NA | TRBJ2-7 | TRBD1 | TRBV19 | TGTGCCAGTAGGGGGACAGGGACTCCCTACGAGCAGTACTTC | CASRGTGTPYEQYF
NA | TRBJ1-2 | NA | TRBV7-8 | TGTGCCAGCACCTCAGGGGATGGCTACACCTTC | CASTSGDGYTF
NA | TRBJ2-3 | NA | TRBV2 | TGTGCCAGCAACGGGGCAGATACGCAGTATTTT | CASNGADTQYF
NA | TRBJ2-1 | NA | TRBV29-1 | TGCAGCGTTGGTGACAGGTTATCTATCAATGAGCAGTTCTTC | CSVGDRLSINEQFF
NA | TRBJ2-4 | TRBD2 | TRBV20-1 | TGCAGTGCTAGGCCCGGCTCGGCGGGGGTAAACATTCAGTACTTC | CSARPGSAGVNIQYF
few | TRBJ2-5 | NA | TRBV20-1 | TGCAGTGTTCCAGGGGCCAGTAAAGAGACCCAGTACTTC | CSVPGASKETQYF
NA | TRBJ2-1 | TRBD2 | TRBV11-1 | TGTGCCAGCAGCTTATCCGAGACTAGCGGGGCTTACAATGAGCAGTTCTTC | CASSLSETSGAYNEQFF
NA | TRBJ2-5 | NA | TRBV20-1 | TGCAGTGCTAGAGATGTAGGGGGATACCAAGAGACCCAGTACTTC | CSARDVGGYQETQYF
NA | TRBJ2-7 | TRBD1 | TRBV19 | TGTGCCAGTACCGGATCCCCTTCGACAGGGCTGGACGAGCAGTACTTC | CASTGSPSTGLDEQYF
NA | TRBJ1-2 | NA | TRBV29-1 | TGCAGCGTTGAACGACGGGACACTCGGGGCGCCAGTGGCTACACCTTC | CSVERRDTRGASGYTF
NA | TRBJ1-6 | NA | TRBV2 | TGTGCCAGCAGGTCGGAGGGAGGACTCCTTCACTTT | CASRSEGGLLHF
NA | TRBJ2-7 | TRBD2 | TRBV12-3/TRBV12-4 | TGTGCCAGCAGTTTACAGGACGGGGGAGGGAGTTCTCACGAGCAGTACTTC | CASSLQDGGGSSHEQYF
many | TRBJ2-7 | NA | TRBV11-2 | TGTGCCAGCAGCCCCCCCCCGGGCCTTAAGGAACCGTACTTC | CASSPPPGLKEPYF
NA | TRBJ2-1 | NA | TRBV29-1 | TGCAGCGTAGGAAACTCGCCATCCTACAATGAGCAGTTTTTC | CSVGNSPSYNEQFF
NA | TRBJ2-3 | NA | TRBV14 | TGTGCCAGCAGCCTAGCAGCCTCGGATACGCAGTATTTT | CASSLAASDTQYF
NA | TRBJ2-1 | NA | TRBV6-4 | TGTGCCAGCAGTGACTCACTCTCCTACAATGAGCAGTTCTTC | CASSDSLSYNEQFF
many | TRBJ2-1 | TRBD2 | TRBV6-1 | TGTGCCAGCGGCGGGGGACCGGGACTAGCGGAACACAATGAGCAGTTCTTC | CASGGGPGLAEHNEQFF
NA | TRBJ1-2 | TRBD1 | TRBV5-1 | TGCGCCAGCAGCTTCAACTCACCGGGACAGGCTATTGGCTACACCTTC | CASSFNSPGQAIGYTF
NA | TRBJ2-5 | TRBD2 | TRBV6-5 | TGTGCCAGCAGTTACCGGACTAGCGGGGGACAAGAGACCCAGTACTTC | CASSYRTSGGQETQYF
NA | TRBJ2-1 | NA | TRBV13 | TGTGCCAGCAGTGTCGGGCCAGACAATGAGCAGTTCTTC | CASSVGPDNEQFF
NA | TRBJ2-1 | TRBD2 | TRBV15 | TGTGCCACCAGTCCGACTAGCGGGGCTTACAATGAGCAGTTCTTC | CATSPTSGAYNEQFF
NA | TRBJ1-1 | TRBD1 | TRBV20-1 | TGCAGTGAAAGACAGGGTGGAACTGAAGCTTTCTTT | CSERQGGTEAFF
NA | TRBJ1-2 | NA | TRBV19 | TGTGCCAGTAATCGGGGAGGGGATGGCTACACCTTC | CASNRGGDGYTF
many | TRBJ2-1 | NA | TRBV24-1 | TGTGCCACCAGTGACAGCGGGCCTGAGCAGTTCTTC | CATSDSGPEQFF
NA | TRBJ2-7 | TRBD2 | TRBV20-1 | TGCAGTGCTAGCTTCGGGACTAGCATTTACGAGCAGTACTTC | CSASFGTSIYEQYF
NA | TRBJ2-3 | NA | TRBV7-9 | TGTGCCAGCAGCTCTAGGGGCACAGATACGCAGTATTTT | CASSSRGTDTQYF
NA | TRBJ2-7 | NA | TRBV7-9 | TGTGCCAGCAGCGCAAGCCACGAGCAGTACTTC | CASSASHEQYF